The rows below give T cell receptor beta chains drawn from one sample of a study of cytomegalovirus exposure and HLA in healthy donors. Here immunoSEQ multiplex PCR was the method, and the copy in TCRdb shows in-frame clones only, minus some. Seen here are roughly 120,000 clones, around 74% observed once, and the top ten hold around 28%. Source material: PBMCs. These receptors were obtained from a man aged 60 to 69 in good health and CMV-seropositive. CDR3s include the opening cysteine and the closing phenylalanine or tryptophan. Fields, in order: V gene, clone size, D gene, J gene, CDR3 DNA, CDR3 protein. A D gene is named only where the DNA matches it firmly. Clone size appears in some rows only: once, few, many, or a class for an expanded clone.

TRBV6-6	few	NA	TRBJ2-2	TGTGCCAGCAGTTACTCGGGAGTCTGGGGCACCGGGGAGCTGTTTTTT	CASSYSGVWGTGELFF
TRBV9	few	NA	TRBJ2-7	TGTGCCAGCAGCGTAGAGGGGGGGAGGACGCCGGGGGACGAGCAGTACTTC	CASSVEGGRTPGDEQYF
TRBV7-9	once	TRBD1	TRBJ2-5	TGTGCCAGCAGCCTGACAGGGCGACAAGAGACCCAGTACTTC	CASSLTGRQETQYF
TRBV30	NA	NA	TRBJ1-4	TGTGCCTGGAGCGGGTTTGGCGAAAAACTGTTTTTT	CAWSGFGEKLFF
TRBV4-2	NA	TRBD2	TRBJ2-3	TGTGCCAGCAGCCAATCCAGCGGGAGGGGCACAGATACGCAGTATTTT	CASSQSSGRGTDTQYF
TRBV7-2	NA	TRBD1	TRBJ1-6	TGTGCCAGCGGTCGGGGGACAGGCCCCGATAATTCACCCCTCCACTTT	CASGRGTGPDNSPLHF
TRBV29-1	NA	TRBD2	TRBJ2-2	TGCAGCGTAGGACTAGCGGGAAAAGCCGGGGAGCTGTTTTTT	CSVGLAGKAGELFF
TRBV28	NA	NA	TRBJ2-7	TGTGCCAGCAGTTTTCAAGGAGGGTACGAGCAGTACTTC	CASSFQGGYEQYF
TRBV29-1	NA	TRBD2	TRBJ2-2	TGCAGCGTTGGGGGGACTAGCGAAACCGGGGAGCTGTTTTTT	CSVGGTSETGELFF
TRBV10-3	NA	TRBD1	TRBJ1-5	TGTGCCATCAGTGACTACGGGACAGGGAATCAGCCCCAGCATTTT	CAISDYGTGNQPQHF
TRBV6-5	few	TRBD2	TRBJ2-3	TGTGCCAGCAGTTCTTCCCCTAGCGGGCCAATTGACACGCAGTATTTT	CASSSSPSGPIDTQYF
TRBV27	few	NA	TRBJ1-1	TGTGCCAGCAAGACTGTGAAGAACACTGAAGCTTTCTTT	CASKTVKNTEAFF
TRBV9	NA	NA	TRBJ2-3	TGTGCCAGCAGCCTCAGACAGGCTTCAGATACGCAGTATTTT	CASSLRQASDTQYF
TRBV19	NA	TRBD1	TRBJ2-7	TGTGCCAGTAGTACGGACAGGGACGGCCCCTACGAGCAGTACTTC	CASSTDRDGPYEQYF
TRBV5-6	NA	NA	TRBJ1-1	TGTGCCAGCAGCTTCTGGGAGTCCCCAGAAGCTTTCTTT	CASSFWESPEAFF
TRBV11-2	once	TRBD1	TRBJ2-7	TGTGCCAGCAGCTGGGGACAGGGGTCCTACGAGCAGTACTTC	CASSWGQGSYEQYF
TRBV10-3	NA	NA	TRBJ2-5	TGTGCCATCAGCTTAACCCCGGGACTCCAAGAGACCCAGTACTTC	CAISLTPGLQETQYF
TRBV5-6	NA	NA	TRBJ1-6	TGTGCCAGCAGCGCGAAGGGGGTTTCCGATTCACCCCTCCACTTT	CASSAKGVSDSPLHF
TRBV6-1	NA	TRBD2	TRBJ2-1	TGTGCCAGCAGTGTGGCTAGCGGGAGGTACAATGAGCAGTTCTTC	CASSVASGRYNEQFF
TRBV7-9	NA	NA	TRBJ2-4	TGTGCCAGCAGCTTAGTTGGCCTGGACATTCAGTACTTC	CASSLVGLDIQYF
TRBV19	NA	TRBD2	TRBJ2-2	TGTGCCAGTAGTATTGGAGCGGGAGGGTATAACACCGGGGAGCTGTTTTTT	CASSIGAGGYNTGELFF
TRBV7-8	NA	TRBD1	TRBJ1-1	TGTGCCAGCAGCGTCCGACAGGGCACTGAAGCTTTCTTT	CASSVRQGTEAFF
TRBV11-1	NA	NA	TRBJ2-7	TGTGCCAGCACTAGGAACGCTCCCTACGAGCAGTACTTC	CASTRNAPYEQYF
TRBV7-9	NA	TRBD2	TRBJ2-3	TGTGCCAGCAGCTTATTCCAGGCTAGCGGGAGGATGTCCCCAGATACGCAGTATTTT	CASSLFQASGRMSPDTQYF
TRBV10-3	few	TRBD1	TRBJ1-1	TGTGCCATCAGTGAGGCGGGACAGTCGAACACTGAAGCTTTCTTT	CAISEAGQSNTEAFF
TRBV19	NA	TRBD1	TRBJ1-1	TGTGCCAGTAGTATCCCTCCCCGGACAGGGAGCGCTGAAGCTTTCTTT	CASSIPPRTGSAEAFF
TRBV11-2	once	NA	TRBJ1-1	TGTGCCAGCAGCTTAGCCCAGAACACTGAAGCTTTCTTT	CASSLAQNTEAFF
TRBV9	NA	TRBD1	TRBJ2-7	TGTGCCAGCAGCGTACAGGGGGCCTGGGGCTACGAGCAGTACTTC	CASSVQGAWGYEQYF
TRBV6-1	few	TRBD1	TRBJ1-2	TGTGCCAGCAGGCTGGACAGGGCCCGGGCCTATGGCTACACCTTC	CASRLDRARAYGYTF
TRBV28	NA	NA	TRBJ1-1	TGTGCCAGCAGTTTGTCGGACACCGTTAGGGATTTCTTT	CASSLSDTVRDFF
TRBV27	NA	NA	TRBJ2-3	TGTGCCAGCAGTTTATTGGAGGGGACAGATACGCAGTATTTT	CASSLLEGTDTQYF